Listed here is a single TCR beta chain. CDR3 length equals 11 residues. The V gene lost 6 bases and the J gene lost 8 bases, with 7 bases spanning the gap. Germline lookup yields CDR1 MNHNS and CDR2 SASEGT. The sample is drawn from a study of technical replicates of blood from a handful of donors. TCRdb's table, derived via immunoSEQ multiplex PCR, lists solely in-frame clones and lacks some. Among about 82,000 clones listed, nearly 96% were seen once. This clonotype was obtained from a human donor in good health. Sequencing used T cells isolated from PBMCs. V usage is TRBV6-1 and J usage is TRBJ1-4; D remains unclear. The CDR3 nucleotides read TGTGCCAGCAGATCGGAGGAAAAACTGTTTTTT. As protein: CASRSEEKLFF.